This T cell receptor (beta chain) comes out of a study of cytomegalovirus exposure and HLA in healthy donors. PCR amplification relied on 60 Vbeta primers (plus 13 Jbeta primers). Here immunoSEQ multiplex PCR was the method, and the copy in TCRdb shows in-frame clones only, minus some. The data show over 50,000 clones, 68% seen once. A word on this clone: What it binds is unknown. An end of the junction differs from the germline gene, which may be a read error.

Study-level findings and limits: The authors enumerated around 150 TCR beta chains as linked to cytomegalovirus. Per published reports, the classifier diagnosed cytomegalovirus status with high specificity and sensitivity.

The CDR3 extends over 14 amino acids. Germline assignment: CDR1 SGDLS and CDR2 YYNGEE. What was sequenced was PBMCs. This rearrangement joins TRBV9 to TRBJ1-1, with a weak D call TRBD1 (6 bases). The origin of this receptor is a middle-aged man in good health and CMV-seropositive. The CDR3 loop is CAGSVGGGGTEAFF. CDR3 DNA sequence: TGTGCCGGCAGCGTAGGGGGAGGGGGCACTGAAGCTTTCTTT.